The clone carrying this TCR beta chain was observed many times. What it binds is not known. The entry originates in a study of T-cell reconstitution after alpha-beta-depleted transplantation in children. The length of the CDR3 is 12 residues. The germline gives CDR1 SQVTM, CDR2 ANQGSEA. Trimming cost V 4 bases and J 8 bases; bases outside gene matches: 7. Broader study findings: Recipient T cells and thymic progenitors that survived were the source of the high TCRbeta diversity seen at day 60 in some patients. Several hundred expanded graft clones reportedly were the source of alpha-beta T cells about two months after transplant. One year after transplant, T-cell counts and diversity came mostly from newly produced T cells.

Molecular barcoding with unique molecular identifiers was used for the TCRbeta library. MiXCR was run by TCRdb on the PCR reads, yielding one entry per CDR3 protein. The sample consists of about 590,000 distinct CDR3 sequences, roughly 13% of them appearing once. The TCR was taken from a male patient aged 10 to 17 who had a stem cell transplant for acute myeloid leukemia, so the T cells may come from the graft donor. The sample here was PBMCs, mostly from graft donor cells, taken 360 days after TCRalphabeta/CD19-depleted stem cell transplant. The V gene is TRBV29-1, the J gene TRBJ1-2; the match to TRBD1 covers 7 bases. The CDR3 nucleotides read TGCAGCGTTGTATTAGGGGGCGCGGGCTACACCTTC. This gives the protein CSVVLGGAGYTF.